The present TCR beta chain was sequenced within a study of control samples from healthy donors and cancer patients (dated by TCRdb to 2019 to 2021). A word on this clone: The clone's antigen remains unknown. No base quality values were provided; no much bigger clone lies one nucleotide off.

The method was the immunoSEQ multiplex PCR assay. Here the immuneACCESS table is served through TCRdb, limited to in-frame sequences with V and J called. Missing clones are a known gap in these copies; in checked studies unresolved V genes cover under half, and the rest lacks a known reason. The sample table contains roughly 120,000 clones; only one count was recorded for more than 80% of them. The ten largest clones capture around 1.2% of the sample. CDR1 is given as LNHDA and CDR2 as SQIVND, both from the germline V gene (reference sequence). The CDR3 sequence holds 13 residues, the cysteine and phenylalanine included. Just the 39-base CDR3 DNA is kept, in frame starting at base 1. At the junction V is shortened by 6 bases and J by 6 bases, with 14 bases in between.

The sequencing input was PBMCs. The rearrangement combines TRBV19 with TRBJ1-1, and possibly TRBD1, on 5 matching bases. The TCR comes from a woman aged 50 to 60 with colorectal cancer. The DNA sequence is TGTGCCAGTAGCTCAACCCAGGGAGCTGAAGCTTTCTTT. This encodes CASSSTQGAEAFF.